The next 22 T cell receptor beta chains were all read from a single sample in a study of blood T cells in healthy people across ages. A J-beta primer mix and a sample-barcoded 5' primer were used in a second PCR of about 6 to 12 cycles. Each CDR3 protein gets one entry after TCRdb re-called the 5' RACE reads with MiXCR. The sample contains about 1.5 million distinct CDR3 sequences, 35% to 45% of which appear only once. Sequences were obtained from blood. These receptors all stem from a woman aged 18-29 years in good health.

CDR3 protein: CSAVPGLADTDTQYF. In DNA, the CDR3 is TGCAGTGCTGTCCCGGGACTAGCGGACACAGATACGCAGTATTTT. The J gene is TRBJ2-3, the V gene TRBV20-1; 11 nucleotides line up with TRBD2. Germline assignment: CDR1 DFQATT and CDR2 SNEGSKA (reference sequence). V shed 5 bases and J 2 bases; nucleotides not matched to a gene: 6. This CDR3 has 15 amino acids.

This clonotype was found a few times. The chain has TRBV29-1 and TRBJ2-5, with 8 bases lining up with TRBD1. Germline values: CDR1 SQVTM, CDR2 ANQGSEA. The CDR3 length is 13 residues. Trimming took 4 bases from V and 4 from J; bases not matched to a gene: 5. CDR3 in amino acids: CSVGGQGAETQYF. For the CDR3, the DNA is TGCAGCGTTGGAGGCCAGGGGGCAGAGACCCAGTACTTC.

The V call is TRBV7-2, the J call TRBJ2-3; 8 bases map to TRBD2. Per the germline V gene, CDR1 is SGHTA and CDR2 is FQGNSA. J lost 1 base, V lost 1 base, and 7 bases had no gene match. The CDR3 loop spans 17 amino acids. This chain's CDR3 is CASSLEGTSAGTDTQYF. CDR3 nucleotides: TGTGCCAGCAGCTTAGAAGGGACTAGTGCAGGCACAGATACGCAGTATTTT.

This clonotype appeared a few times. This chain connects TRBV12-3 or TRBV12-4 to TRBJ1-2, with D unclear. The CDR3 runs 14 residues. Trimming took 5 bases from V and 5 from J, leaving 15 bases between them. This CDR3 is CASSPGSVSYGYTF. The CDR3 region has the DNA TGTGCCAGCAGTCCCGGTTCAGTTTCGTATGGCTACACCTTC.

The J gene is TRBJ2-7, the V gene TRBV20-1; D may be TRBD2 (6 bases). Trimming took 5 bases from V and 2 from J, leaving 16 bases between them. CDR1 and CDR2 (germline): DFQATT, SNEGSKA (reference sequence). There are 14 residues in the CDR3. Here the CDR3 DNA reads TGCAGTGCTCCGCGGGGCAGAGGGACCTACGAGCAGTACTTC. This gives the protein CSAPRGRGTYEQYF.

This chain joins TRBV28 and TRBJ1-5, with D possibly TRBD1 on 5 matching bases. V was cut by 5 bases and J by 1 base, with 18 bases left in between. The CDR3 is 17 amino acids. Germline V CDR1 and CDR2: MDHEN, SYDVKM. In DNA form, the CDR3 reads TGTGCCAGCAGTCCCCTTTCGGCAGGGCAAAGCAATCAGCCCCAGCATTTT. This translates into CASSPLSAGQSNQPQHF.

This clonotype appeared a few times. A read error may produce the germline difference seen at one junction end. J is TRBJ2-1 and V is TRBV9; 8 bases align to TRBD1. There are 13 residues in the CDR3. Germline lookup yields CDR1 SGDLS and CDR2 YYNGEE. In DNA form, the CDR3 reads TGTGCCAGCAGCTTCCGACAGGGGAATGGGCAGTTCTTC. It is translated as CASSFRQGNGQFF.

This clonotype was detected a few times. V usage is TRBV4-3 and J usage is TRBJ2-1, with TRBD1 as a possible D gene (5 bases). The CDR3 has 15 residues. Trimming cost V 0 bases and J 7 bases, with 13 bases left between them. Germline lookup yields CDR1 LGHNA and CDR2 YSLEER. The CDR3 reads CASSQDQGRANEQFF. The CDR3 DNA reads as TGCGCCAGCAGCCAAGATCAGGGCAGAGCTAATGAGCAGTTCTTC.

This clonotype has more than one count but fewer than ten. The CDR3 protein is CASSPEGRQGRTDTQYF. In DNA, the CDR3 is TGTGCCAGCAGCCCGGAGGGGAGACAGGGCCGTACAGATACGCAGTATTTT. V usage is TRBV12-3 or TRBV12-4 and J usage is TRBJ2-3, with D maybe TRBD1 (7 bases). Trimming stripped 6 bases from V and 3 bases from J, with 22 bases between. The CDR3 length is 17 residues.

This clonotype was found once. The chain couples TRBV6-6 to TRBJ1-1, with a possible D match to TRBD1 (6 bases). Trimming stripped 6 bases from V and 11 bases from J, with 19 bases between. Looked up from germline, CDR1 is MNHNY and CDR2 is SVGAGI (reference sequence). The CDR3 covers 13 residues. The CDR3 region is CASRSRDKAIAFF. CDR3 DNA sequence: TGTGCCAGCAGAAGCCGGGACAAGGCGATTGCTTTCTTT.

This CDR3 is CASSSGLKSDTQYF. In DNA form, the CDR3 reads TGTGCCAGCAGCTCGGGCCTTAAGTCAGATACGCAGTATTTT. The chain carries TRBV6-5 and TRBJ2-3; D ambiguous. CDR3 length equals 14 residues. Looked up from germline, CDR1 is MNHEY and CDR2 is SVGAGI. V lost 6 bases to trimming and J lost 4 bases, with 14 bases between them.

The rearrangement joins TRBV4-1 to TRBJ1-5; D possibly corresponds to TRBD1 (5 bases). The CDR3 covers 15 residues. Germline V gives CDR1 MGHRA, CDR2 YSYEKL. The V end lost 0 bases, the J end lost 5 bases, and 11 bases lay between the germline ends. The chain's CDR3 is CASSQDAGYHQPQHF. The CDR3 region has the DNA TGCGCCAGCAGCCAAGACGCAGGGTACCATCAGCCCCAGCATTTT.

The V call is TRBV7-6, the J call TRBJ2-7; D perhaps matches TRBD1 (5 bases). Trimming removed 8 bases from V and 3 bases from J, with 23 bases in between. CDR1 is SGHVS and CDR2 is FNYEAQ in the germline V gene. CDR3 size: 16 residues. As DNA, the CDR3 is TGTGCCAGCGTGGGAAGGGGTGGGGAAAGAGGCTACGAGCAGTACTTC. It codes for CASVGRGGERGYEQYF.

The rearrangement joins TRBV7-2 to TRBJ2-5, with D perhaps matching TRBD1 (5 bases). Germline values: CDR1 SGHTA, CDR2 FQGNSA. CDR3 size: 13 residues. Trimming pared 2 bases from V and 11 bases from J, leaving 15 bases between. The CDR3 spells CASSLLRASEQYF. CDR3 DNA sequence: TGTGCCAGCAGCTTACTCAGGGCTAGTGAGCAGTACTTC.

The V and J genes are TRBV6-4 and TRBJ2-1; 12 positions agree with TRBD1. The V gene end was trimmed by 4 bases and the J gene end by 8 bases; junction bases not matched to a gene: 3. Germline CDR1 reads MRHNA; CDR2 reads SNTAGT. The CDR3 is 14 residues long. The CDR3 DNA sequence: TGTGCCAGCAGTGCCGGGACAGGGGGCGATGAGCAGTTCTTC. Translated: CASSAGTGGDEQFF.

This clonotype is a singleton in its sample. The gene calls are TRBV12-3 or TRBV12-4 and TRBJ2-1, with a possible D match to TRBD2 (7 bases). This CDR3 contains 15 residues. Between the trimmed V and J ends, which lost 11 bases and 6 bases, there was a span of 23 bases. CDR3 sequence (DNA): TGTGCCCGCACGAGGGGGGCGGGAGTAGGCAATGAGCAGTTCTTC. Its protein product is CARTRGAGVGNEQFF.

This chain links TRBV20-1 with TRBJ2-5; a possible D gene is TRBD2 (5 bases). The V gene lost 6 bases and the J gene lost 11 bases, with 19 bases spanning the gap. Germline CDR1 and CDR2: DFQATT and SNEGSKA (reference sequence). The CDR3 consists of 12 residues. CDR3: CSAPSGNDEQYF. CDR3 nucleotide sequence: TGCAGTGCCCCCTCCGGGAACGATGAGCAGTACTTC.

This rearrangement joins TRBV6-6 to TRBJ1-4; unclear D gene. The germline V gene has CDR1 MNHNY and CDR2 SVGAGI (reference sequence). V was cut by 0 bases and J by 13 bases, with 15 bases left in between. CDR3 length: 14 amino acids. CDR3 DNA: TGTGCCAGCAGTTACTCCTTTACCCCAGGAGTACTGTTTTTT. As protein: CASSYSFTPGVLFF.

In this sample, this clonotype turned up a few times. This rearrangement joins TRBV29-1 to TRBJ2-4, with D uncertain. Germline CDR1 is SQVTM and CDR2 is ANQGSEA. The CDR3 extends over 13 amino acids. Trimming stripped 4 bases from V and 2 bases from J, with 9 bases between. CDR3 DNA sequence: TGCAGCGTTGCCCCCAGGACCAAAAACATTCAGTACTTC. Residues: CSVAPRTKNIQYF.

This clonotype was counted a few times. The chain links TRBV7-2 to TRBJ1-2; the D is unclear. The CDR3 is made up of 12 amino acids. Trimming removed 5 bases from V and 8 bases from J, with 12 bases in between. CDR1 and CDR2 (germline): SGHTA, FQGNSA. CDR3 sequence: CASSHRDRGYTF. The CDR3 DNA reads TGTGCCAGCAGCCATAGAGATCGCGGCTACACCTTC.

The V gene is TRBV29-1, the J gene TRBJ2-1, with 7 positions matching TRBD1. This CDR3 is built from 15 residues. Germline CDR1 reads SQVTM; CDR2 reads ANQGSEA. V shed 5 bases and J 2 bases; nucleotides not matched to a gene: 9. This CDR3 reads CSVQTGSSPYNEQFF. As DNA, the CDR3 is TGCAGCGTTCAGACAGGGTCAAGTCCCTACAATGAGCAGTTCTTC.

This clonotype has only a few counts. This chain links TRBV20-1 with TRBJ2-3, with TRBD2 matching over 9 bases. The germline V gene encodes CDR1 DFQATT and CDR2 SNEGSKA (reference sequence). The CDR3 is 12 amino acids. J gave up 1 base and V 7 bases, and 0 bases lay outside the gene matches. The chain's CDR3 is CSVAGGTDTQYF. The CDR3, as DNA: TGCAGTGTAGCGGGGGGCACAGATACGCAGTATTTT.